This section outlines one T cell receptor (beta chain) sequence together with its context. Generated by immunoSEQ multiplex PCR, the TCRdb table keeps only in-frame clones and is missing some. This sample has some 12,000 clones; about 70% occur once, and the top ten carry over 9%. This entry belongs to a study of CD4+ T cells in melanoma. V lost 1 base and J lost 5, with 12 bases in between. The CDR3 runs 15 residues. Germline V lookup: CDR1 SGHAT, CDR2 FQDESV (reference sequence). The clonotype originates from a human donor with melanoma. The material sequenced was cells from a culture (not recorded whether cultured in vitro). J is TRBJ2-1 and V is TRBV11-1; maybe TRBD2 (6 bases). The CDR3 spells CASSLELASNNEQFF. The CDR3 region has the DNA TGTGCCAGCAGCTTAGAACTAGCCTCGAACAATGAGCAGTTCTTC.